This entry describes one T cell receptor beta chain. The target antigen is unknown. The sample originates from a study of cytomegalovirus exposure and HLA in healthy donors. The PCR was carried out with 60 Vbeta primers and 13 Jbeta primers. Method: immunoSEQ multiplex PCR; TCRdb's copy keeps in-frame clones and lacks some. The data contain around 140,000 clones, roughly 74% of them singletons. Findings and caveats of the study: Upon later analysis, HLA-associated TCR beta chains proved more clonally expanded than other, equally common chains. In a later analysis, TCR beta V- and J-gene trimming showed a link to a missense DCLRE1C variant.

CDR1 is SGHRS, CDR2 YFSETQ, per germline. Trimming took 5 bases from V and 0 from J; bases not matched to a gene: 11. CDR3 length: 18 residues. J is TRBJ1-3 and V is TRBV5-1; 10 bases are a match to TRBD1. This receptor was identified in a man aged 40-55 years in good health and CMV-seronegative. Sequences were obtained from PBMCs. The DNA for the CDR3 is TGCGCCAGCAGTCGGGACAGGGGCGCACTTAACTCTGGAAACACCATATATTTT. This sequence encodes CASSRDRGALNSGNTIYF.